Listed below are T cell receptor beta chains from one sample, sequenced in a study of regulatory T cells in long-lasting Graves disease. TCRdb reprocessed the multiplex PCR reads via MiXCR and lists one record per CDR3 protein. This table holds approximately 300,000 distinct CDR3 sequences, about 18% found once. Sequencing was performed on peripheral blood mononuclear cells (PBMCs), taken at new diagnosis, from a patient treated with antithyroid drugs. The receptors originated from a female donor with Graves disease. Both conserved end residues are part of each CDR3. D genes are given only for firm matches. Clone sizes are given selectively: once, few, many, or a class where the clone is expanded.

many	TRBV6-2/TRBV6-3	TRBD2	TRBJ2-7	CASKTHSGLAEGEQYF	TGTGCCAGCAAAACTCACTCGGGACTAGCGGAGGGCGAGCAGTACTTC
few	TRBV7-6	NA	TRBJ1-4	CASSLMLGEKLFF	TGTGCCAGCAGCTTAATGCTTGGTGAAAAACTGTTTTTT
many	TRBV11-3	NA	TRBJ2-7	CASSLIGMRSYEQYF	TGTGCCAGCAGCTTGATCGGAATGAGGTCCTACGAGCAGTACTTC
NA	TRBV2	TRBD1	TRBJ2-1	CASSPGQGAWNEQFF	TGTGCCAGCAGTCCGGGACAGGGGGCGTGGAATGAGCAGTTCTTC
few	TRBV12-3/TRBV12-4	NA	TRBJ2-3	CASSLKIGESSTDTQYF	TGTGCCAGCAGTTTAAAAATCGGGGAATCTAGCACAGATACGCAGTATTTT
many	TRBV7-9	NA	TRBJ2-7	CASSFSESSYEQYF	TGTGCCAGCAGCTTCTCGGAGAGCTCCTACGAGCAGTACTTC
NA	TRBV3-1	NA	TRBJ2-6	CASSQETGLSGANVLTF	TGTGCCAGCAGCCAAGAGACAGGCCTCTCTGGGGCCAACGTCCTGACTTTC
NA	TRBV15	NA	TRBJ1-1	CATSRDRGLNTEAFF	TGTGCCACCAGCAGAGATCGTGGGTTGAACACTGAAGCTTTCTTT
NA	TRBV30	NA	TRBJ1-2	CAWSRQVYYGYIF	TGTGCCTGGAGTCGGCAGGTGTACTATGGCTACATCTTT
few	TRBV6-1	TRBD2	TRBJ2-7	CASSPPSGGFYEQYF	TGTGCCAGCAGCCCCCCTAGCGGGGGCTTCTACGAGCAGTACTTC
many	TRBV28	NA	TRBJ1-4	CASSFERPGKLFF	TGTGCCAGCAGTTTCGAAAGACCGGGAAAACTGTTTTTT
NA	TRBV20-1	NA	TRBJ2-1	CSARVFGVPLYNEQFF	TGCAGTGCTAGAGTTTTTGGGGTCCCTCTCTACAATGAGCAGTTCTTC
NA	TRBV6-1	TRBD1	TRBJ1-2	CARSRGTGLPASYGYTF	TGTGCCCGCAGCCGAGGGACAGGGCTACCCGCGAGCTATGGCTACACCTTC
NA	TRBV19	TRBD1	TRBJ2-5	CASSIQGAGETQYF	TGTGCCAGTAGTATCCAGGGGGCTGGGGAGACCCAGTACTTC
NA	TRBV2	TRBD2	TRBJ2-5	CASAGRAGETQYF	TGTGCCAGTGCCGGGAGGGCCGGCGAGACCCAGTACTTC
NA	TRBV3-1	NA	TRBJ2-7	CASSQTTPLTGGASYEQYF	TGTGCCAGCAGCCAAACCACGCCGTTGACGGGGGGCGCCTCCTACGAGCAGTACTTC
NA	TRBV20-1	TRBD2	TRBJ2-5	CSATSGRAPQETQYF	TGCAGTGCTACCAGCGGGAGGGCCCCCCAAGAGACCCAGTACTTC
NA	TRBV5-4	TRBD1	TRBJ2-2	CASSFTGSGQGVQF	TGTGCCAGCAGCTTTACGGGCTCTGGGCAGGGGGTGCAATTT
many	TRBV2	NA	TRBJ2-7	CASKEGVPTYEQYF	TGTGCCAGCAAAGAAGGGGTCCCGACCTACGAGCAGTACTTC
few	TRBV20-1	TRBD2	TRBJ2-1	CSANAGAGNEQFF	TGCAGTGCTAACGCGGGAGCAGGCAATGAGCAGTTCTTC
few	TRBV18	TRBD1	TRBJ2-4	CASSPPSQGSDIQYF	TGTGCCAGCTCACCACCGTCACAGGGGAGTGACATTCAGTACTTC
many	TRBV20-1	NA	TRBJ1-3	CSARTPSSGNTIYF	TGCAGTGCTAGGACCCCCAGCTCTGGAAACACCATATATTTT
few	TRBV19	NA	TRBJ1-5	CASRTHRADNQPQHF	TGTGCCAGTAGAACCCACAGGGCAGACAATCAGCCCCAGCATTTT
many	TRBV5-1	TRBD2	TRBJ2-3	CASSLVAGASTDTQYF	TGCGCCAGCAGCTTGGTGGCGGGAGCGAGCACAGATACGCAGTATTTT
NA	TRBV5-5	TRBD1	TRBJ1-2	CASSTWDSEYGYTF	TGTGCCAGCAGCACCTGGGACAGCGAATATGGCTACACCTTC
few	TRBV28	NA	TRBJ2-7	CASSFSGAGWIEQYF	TGTGCCAGCAGTTTCAGTGGGGCCGGGTGGATAGAGCAGTACTTC
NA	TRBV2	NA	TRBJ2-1	CASSESLPNEQFF	TGTGCCAGCAGTGAATCCCTCCCCAATGAGCAGTTCTTC
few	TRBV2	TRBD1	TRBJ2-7	CASRKGRGQGYEQYF	TGTGCCAGCAGGAAGGGACGGGGACAGGGCTACGAGCAGTACTTC
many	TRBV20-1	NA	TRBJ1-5	CSAGRPNQPQHF	TGCAGTGCTGGACGTCCAAATCAGCCCCAGCATTTT
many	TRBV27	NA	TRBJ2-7	CASSRSTADEQYF	TGTGCCAGCAGTAGATCGACAGCAGACGAGCAGTACTTC
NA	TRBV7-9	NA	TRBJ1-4	CASSLGRSTNEKLFF	TGTGCCAGCAGCTTAGGACGATCAACTAATGAAAAACTGTTTTTT
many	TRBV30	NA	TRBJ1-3	CARSAGISGNTIYF	TGTGCCCGTTCGGCAGGGATCTCTGGAAACACCATATATTTT
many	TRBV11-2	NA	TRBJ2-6	CASSLGGLGANVLTF	TGTGCCAGCAGCTTAGGGGGGCTTGGGGCCAACGTCCTGACTTTC
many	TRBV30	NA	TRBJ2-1	CAWRGLASHNEQFF	TGTGCCTGGAGGGGTCTAGCTAGTCACAATGAGCAGTTCTTC
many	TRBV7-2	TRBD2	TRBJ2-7	CASSRDSGRAGYEQYF	TGTGCCAGCAGCCGAGACAGCGGGAGGGCCGGGTACGAGCAGTACTTC
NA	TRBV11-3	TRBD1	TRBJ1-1	CASSLRQGPEAFF	TGTGCCAGCAGCCTCAGACAGGGGCCTGAAGCTTTCTTT
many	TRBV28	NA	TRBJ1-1	CASSLSQMNTEAFF	TGTGCCAGCAGTTTATCCCAGATGAACACTGAAGCTTTCTTT
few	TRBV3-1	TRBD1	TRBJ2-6	CASSRKPLTGTKPSGANVLTF	TGTGCCAGCAGCCGAAAGCCATTGACAGGGACAAAACCCTCTGGGGCCAACGTCCTGACTTTC
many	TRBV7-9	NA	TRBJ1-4	CASSLGLEEKLFF	TGTGCCAGCAGCTTAGGGTTAGAGGAAAAACTGTTTTTT
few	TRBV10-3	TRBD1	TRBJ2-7	CATRDSPYEQYF	TGTGCCACCCGGGACAGCCCCTACGAGCAGTACTTC
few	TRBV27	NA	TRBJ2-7	CASWPLAQIREQYF	TGTGCCAGCTGGCCCTTAGCCCAGATTCGCGAGCAGTACTTC
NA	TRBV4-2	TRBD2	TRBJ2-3	CASSQDGTSGIQTDTQYF	TGTGCCAGCAGCCAAGACGGGACTAGCGGGATTCAGACAGATACGCAGTATTTT
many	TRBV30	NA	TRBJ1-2	CAWSGGPGYTF	TGTGCCTGGAGTGGGGGTCCTGGCTACACCTTC
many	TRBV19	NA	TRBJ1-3	CASSIRGPPSFVPGNTIYF	TGTGCCAGTAGTATTCGGGGCCCGCCGTCCTTTGTCCCTGGAAACACCATATATTTT
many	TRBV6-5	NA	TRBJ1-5	CASSYKAGDSNQPQHF	TGTGCCAGCAGTTACAAGGCAGGGGATTCGAATCAGCCCCAGCATTTT
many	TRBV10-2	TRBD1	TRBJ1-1	CASSGRGLNEAFF	TGCGCCAGCAGTGGAAGGGGGCTGAATGAAGCTTTCTTT
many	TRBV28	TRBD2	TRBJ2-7	CASSPTSGNLYEQYF	TGTGCCAGCAGTCCCACTAGCGGGAATTTGTACGAGCAGTACTTC
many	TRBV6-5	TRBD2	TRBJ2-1	CASSSLGLAGLNYNEQFF	TGTGCCAGCAGTTCACTAGGACTAGCGGGCTTAAACTACAATGAGCAGTTCTTC
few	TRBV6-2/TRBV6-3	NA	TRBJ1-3	CASIFGGNTIYF	TGTGCCAGCATCTTTGGTGGAAACACCATATATTTT